In this sample, the clone carrying this T cell receptor (beta chain) turned up a few times. What it recognizes is unknown. The length of the CDR3 is 16 residues. The junction had 9 bases not matched to a gene; V was cut back by 5 bases and J by 4 bases. Germline loops: CDR1 SGHTA, CDR2 FQGNSA. It was cDNA, reverse transcribed from extracted RNA, that served as the sequencing template. Profiled with immunoSEQ multiplex PCR; TCRdb holds only in-frame clones, not every one. The data contain a few hundred thousand clones, under 60% of them singletons. The data were taken from a study of CD8+ T cells in alopecia areata. Broader study findings: Affected lesional scalp, above all in alopecia totalis/universalis, was more clonal than normal scalp. Tofacitinib delivered significant drops in scalp clonality and in expanded CD8+ clones among the top 100.

This sample's treatment: oral pan-JAK inhibitor, 5-10 mg twice daily. This sequence was found in a human donor with alopecia areata. V gene TRBV7-2 combines with J gene TRBJ2-3, with 10 bases lining up with TRBD2. This material consisted of CD4+ T cells sorted from blood, taken at week 4, from a patient treated with tofacitinib. The CDR3 protein is CASSRRRLAGADTQYF. The CDR3, as DNA: TGTGCCAGCAGCCGGAGGAGGCTAGCGGGGGCAGATACGCAGTATTTT.